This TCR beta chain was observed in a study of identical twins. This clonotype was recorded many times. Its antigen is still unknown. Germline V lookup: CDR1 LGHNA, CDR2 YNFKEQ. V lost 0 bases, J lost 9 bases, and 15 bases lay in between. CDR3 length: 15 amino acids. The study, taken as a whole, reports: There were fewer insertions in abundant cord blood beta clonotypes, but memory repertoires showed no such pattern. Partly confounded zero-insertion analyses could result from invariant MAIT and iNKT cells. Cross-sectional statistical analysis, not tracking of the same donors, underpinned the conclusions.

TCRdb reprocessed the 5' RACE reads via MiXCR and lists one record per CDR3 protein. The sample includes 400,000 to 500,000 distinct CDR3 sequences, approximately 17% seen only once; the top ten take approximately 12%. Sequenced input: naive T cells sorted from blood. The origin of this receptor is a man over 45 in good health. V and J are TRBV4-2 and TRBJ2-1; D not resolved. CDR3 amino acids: CASSQDLGKEREQFF. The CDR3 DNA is TGTGCCAGCAGCCAAGACCTCGGAAAGGAGCGTGAGCAGTTCTTC.